This TCR beta chain was recorded in a study of shared clonotypes between healthy human individuals. The study's findings and limits: Around 5% was the fraction of naive CD4 clonotypes found shared across four donors.

The V gene's germline CDR1 is MNHEY and CDR2 SVGAGI. V was pared by 0 bases and J by 0 bases, with 6 bases between. This CDR3 spans 16 amino acids. Repertoires were generated with immunoSEQ multiplex PCR, while TCRdb's copy carries only in-frame clones and drops some. The table lists about 590,000 clones, 95% to 96% of them singletons. Only CD45RO-negative cells positively selected for CCR7 counted as naive CD8 cells, so terminally differentiated effector memory CD45RA+ cells were excluded. Of note for this clone: The target antigen is unknown.

The receptor's source is a woman aged 25 to 45 in good health. This chain links TRBV6-5 with TRBJ2-6; D gene unclear. Material: naive CD8+ T cells sorted from blood. The CDR3 bases are TGTGCCAGCAGTTACTCGGGCGGCTCTGGGGCCAACGTCCTGACTTTC. Translated, it gives CASSYSGGSGANVLTF.